The rows below give T cell receptor beta chains drawn from one sample of a study of regulatory T cells in long-lasting Graves disease. TCRdb processed the multiplex PCR reads anew with MiXCR; each CDR3 protein has one entry. Of fewer than 400,000 distinct CDR3 sequences listed, around a fifth were seen once; the top ten hold about 29%. The starting material was peripheral blood mononuclear cells (PBMCs), obtained when the disease was refractory, from a patient treated with antithyroid drugs. The receptors originated from a female donor with Graves disease. The CDR3 runs from the conserved cysteine through the conserved F or W. A D gene is named only where the DNA matches it firmly. Part of the rows lack a size; the others show once, few, many or a class for expanded clones.

j_call v_call d_call clone_size cdr3_aa cdr3_nt
TRBJ2-7 TRBV5-4 TRBD1 - CASSTWRTGSYEQYF TGTGCCAGCAGTACTTGGAGGACAGGCTCCTACGAGCAGTACTTC
TRBJ1-2 TRBV20-1 TRBD1 - CSARDQGARNGYTF TGCAGTGCTAGAGATCAGGGGGCCAGGAATGGCTACACCTTC
TRBJ2-2 TRBV14 - few CASSQMGAPTGELFF TGTGCCAGCAGCCAAATGGGGGCGCCCACCGGGGAGCTGTTTTTT
TRBJ2-1 TRBV7-2 - - CASSLGGHPYNEQFF TGTGCCAGCAGCTTAGGGGGGCATCCCTACAATGAGCAGTTCTTC
TRBJ2-7 TRBV15 - once CATSRDRVRDRSYEQYF TGTGCCACCAGCAGAGATCGAGTCAGGGACCGATCCTACGAGCAGTACTTC
TRBJ1-1 TRBV6-1 - many CASRKGYTEAFF TGTGCCAGCAGGAAGGGTTACACTGAAGCTTTCTTT
TRBJ1-6 TRBV11-2 - many CASSLRTGNNSPLHF TGTGCCAGCAGCTTGAGAACTGGGAATAATTCACCCCTCCACTTT
TRBJ1-2 TRBV30 - many CAWTPDSDYGYTF TGTGCCTGGACTCCGGACAGCGACTATGGCTACACCTTC
TRBJ1-6 TRBV12-3/TRBV12-4 TRBD1 many CASSPGRTGYSPLHF TGTGCCAGCAGTCCCGGAAGGACAGGGTATTCACCCCTCCACTTT
TRBJ1-2 TRBV2 - many CASSRQGANYGYTF TGTGCCAGCAGCAGGCAGGGCGCTAACTATGGCTACACCTTC
TRBJ1-5 TRBV6-2/TRBV6-3 TRBD1 few CASSVRVQGAQPQHF TGTGCCAGCAGTGTTCGGGTCCAGGGGGCTCAGCCCCAGCATTTT
TRBJ2-5 TRBV7-9 - few CASSSRGAGETQYF TGTGCCAGCAGCTCGAGGGGGGCCGGGGAGACCCAGTACTTC
TRBJ2-7 TRBV18 - few CASSLRTAGDGEQYF TGTGCCAGCTCCCTGAGGACAGCAGGGGATGGGGAGCAGTACTTC
TRBJ2-1 TRBV13 TRBD2 - CASSLNIYRTSGRWQFF TGTGCCAGCAGCTTAAATATATACCGGACTAGCGGGAGGTGGCAGTTCTTC
TRBJ1-5 TRBV6-2/TRBV6-3 - - CASSDLLEMWSNQPQHF TGTGCCAGCAGTGATCTGCTGGAAATGTGGAGCAATCAGCCCCAGCATTTT
TRBJ2-5 TRBV6-5 - many CASSYGQGPRETQYF TGTGCCAGCAGTTATGGCCAGGGTCCTCGGGAGACCCAGTACTTC
TRBJ1-5 TRBV18 - many CASSPIRDQPQHF TGTGCCAGCTCACCAATACGGGATCAGCCCCAGCATTTT
TRBJ2-2 TRBV3-1 - few CASIARQAYAGELFF TGTGCCAGCATTGCCCGACAGGCTTACGCCGGGGAGCTGTTTTTT
TRBJ2-1 TRBV7-9 - - CASSLGLVRGRNEQFF TGTGCCAGCAGCTTAGGACTAGTTAGGGGGCGCAATGAGCAGTTCTTC
TRBJ2-1 TRBV29-1 - - CSVEGPVGRAPDEQFF TGCAGCGTCGAAGGTCCCGTGGGCAGGGCCCCCGATGAGCAGTTCTTC
TRBJ2-7 TRBV29-1 - many CSVSGGYEQYF TGCAGTGTCTCGGGTGGGTACGAGCAGTACTTC
TRBJ1-2 TRBV24-1 - many CATRGRGRGYTF TGTGCCACCAGGGGAAGGGGCCGTGGCTACACCTTC
TRBJ2-7 TRBV28 TRBD1 many CASSDPGTGIYEQYF TGTGCCAGCAGTGACCCCGGGACAGGGATCTACGAGCAGTACTTC
TRBJ2-7 TRBV7-9 TRBD1 many CASSPRGTYEQYF TGTGCCAGCAGCCCCAGGGGGACCTACGAGCAGTACTTC
TRBJ2-5 TRBV5-1 TRBD2 few CASSLGLAGERETQYF TGCGCCAGCAGCCTGGGACTAGCGGGAGAGAGGGAGACCCAGTACTTC
TRBJ2-7 TRBV5-1 - many CASSLGNAYEQYF TGCGCCAGCAGCTTGGGTAATGCCTACGAGCAGTACTTC
TRBJ2-5 TRBV28 - many CASGGSWETQYF TGTGCCAGCGGGGGGAGTTGGGAGACCCAGTACTTC
TRBJ2-1 TRBV2 - - CASSVAERYNEQFF TGTGCCAGCAGTGTCGCAGAACGTTACAATGAGCAGTTCTTC
TRBJ1-2 TRBV6-1 TRBD1 many CASTGDRAYGYTF TGTGCCAGCACCGGGGACAGGGCCTATGGCTACACCTTC
TRBJ2-2 TRBV10-2 - few CASSGRRDRNTGELFF TGCGCCAGCAGCGGAAGACGGGACCGGAACACCGGGGAGCTGTTTTTT
TRBJ1-3 TRBV18 - - CASSTGGLISGNTIYF TGTGCCAGCTCAACGGGAGGGCTCATCTCTGGAAACACCATATATTTT
TRBJ1-2 TRBV11-2 - many CASSKARDTANYGYTF TGTGCCAGCAGCAAGGCCCGGGACACAGCTAACTATGGCTACACCTTC
TRBJ1-1 TRBV4-3 - few CASSQDTGPNTEAFF TGCGCCAGCAGCCAAGACACCGGGCCTAACACTGAAGCTTTCTTT
TRBJ2-2 TRBV3-1 TRBD2 - CASSRTGTSGATGELFF TGTGCCAGCAGCCGGACTGGGACTAGCGGTGCTACCGGGGAGCTGTTTTTT
TRBJ2-3 TRBV20-1 TRBD1 many CSAKTGGMSTDTQYF TGCAGTGCGAAAACAGGGGGAATGAGCACAGATACGCAGTATTTT
TRBJ1-1 TRBV10-1 - - CASRGEAPNTEAFF TGCGCCAGCAGGGGGGAGGCCCCGAACACTGAAGCTTTCTTT
TRBJ1-3 TRBV6-2/TRBV6-3 - - CASRSPGNTIYF TGTGCCAGCCGATCCCCGGGAAACACCATATATTTT